Below are 5 T cell receptor beta chains sequenced from a single sample in a study of tumor-infiltrating lymphocytes in oesophageal squamous cell carcinoma. TCRdb analysed the PCR reads with MiXCR anew, one entry per CDR3 protein. Of 8,500 to 14,000 distinct CDR3 sequences in the sample, around 60% are singletons; the top ten hold 35%. The sample comprised esophageal tumor tissue. The receptors stem from a male donor with esophageal squamous cell carcinoma.

The chain recombines TRBV7-6 with TRBJ2-1; no firm D call. Germline values: CDR1 SGHVS, CDR2 FNYEAQ. The CDR3 spans 15 residues. V lost 1 base and J 8 bases, leaving 15 bases between the germline ends. The CDR3: CASSLGAGNRDEQFF. In DNA, the CDR3 is TGTGCCAGCAGCTTAGGGGCCGGAAATAGGGATGAGCAGTTCTTC.

This clonotype occurred once. The missing conserved phenylalanine or tryptophan at the end of this CDR3 makes a read error likely. The DNA is omitted, as the CDR3 cannot be located on it reliably, and the CDR3 follows TCRdb's listing. This chain connects TRBV7-2 to TRBJ2-7; the tabulated D call, TRBD2, remains unverified against the DNA. Inclusive of both ends, the CDR3 amounts to 13 amino acids. Per the germline V gene, CDR1 is SGHTA and CDR2 is FQGNSA. CDR3 in amino acids: CASSLSREQYFGA.

This chain connects TRBV7-6 to TRBJ2-5, with 7 bases matching TRBD2. The CDR3 spans 13 residues. CDR1 and CDR2 from the germline V gene are SGHVS and FNYEAQ. V gave up 6 bases and J gave up 6 bases; unmatched junction bases: 7. The CDR3 region is CASSSGGGKTQYF. The CDR3 DNA reads as TGTGCCAGCAGTAGTGGGGGGGGAAAGACCCAGTACTTC.

The gene calls are TRBV7-2 and TRBJ2-4; 13 bases map to TRBD2. The J call may be incorrect, as the DNA end agrees better with TRBJ2-5. This CDR3 is 16 amino acids long. Germline V gene lookup returns CDR1 SGHTA and CDR2 FQGNSA. In DNA form, the CDR3 reads TGTGCCAGCAGCTCTCGACTAGCGGGAGGTCACGAGACCCAGTACTTC. It codes for CASSSRLAGGHETQYF.

The DNA for the CDR3 is TGTGCCAGCAGGAAGCTCGGGGCAAGCCAGCCCCAGCATTTT. This gives the protein CASRKLGASQPQHF. The V gene is TRBV6-2 or TRBV6-3, the J gene TRBJ1-5; D perhaps matches TRBD1 (5 bases). The CDR3 spans 14 residues. Germline V gives CDR1 MNHEY, CDR2 SVGEGT. Trimming shortened V by 6 bases and J by 7 bases, and 16 bases separated the two germline ends.